The 13 T cell receptor beta chains below come from one sample, sequenced in a study of T cells in women clearing cervical HPV infection (dated by TCRdb to 2017 to 2018). Library prep was done by the immunoSEQ multiplex PCR assay. This is the immuneACCESS table as TCRdb keeps it, with only in-frame sequences that have V and J called. A part of the clones is gone; compared with another copy, unresolved V genes explain less than half, and the rest is unexplained. The table for this sample shows about 23,000 clones. About 8.6% of the sample is held by the ten biggest clonotypes. Material for sequencing was blood buffy coat. These receptors came from a woman aged 18 to 75 with a cervical HPV16 infection that either progressed to CIN3+ or cleared (not recorded which).

Turning to this clone: The sequence runs out 3 residues before the end of the CDR3; the remainder is reconstructed from the germline J gene. This chain uses TRBV20-1 with TRBJ2-1; 13 positions agree with TRBD2. CDR3 length: 15 amino acids. Germline CDR1 is DFQATT and CDR2 is SNEGSKA (reference sequence). After removal of 5 bases from V and 7 bases from J, the junction contained 8 bases not matched to a gene. CDR3 sequence: CSAHPRTSGSNEQFF. Partial CDR3 DNA: TGCAGTGCTCATCCTAGGACTAGCGGGAGTAATGAG.

On this clone itself: The read halts 3 residues ahead of the CDR3 end, with the missing end drawn from the germline J gene. The rearrangement uses TRBV7-9 and TRBJ2-5, with 8 bases lining up with TRBD2. The germline gives CDR1 SEHNR, CDR2 FQNEAQ (reference sequence). The CDR3 spans 14 residues. Unmatched junction bases numbered 5, after V lost 7 bases and J lost 1 base. The part of the CDR3 DNA that was read is TGTGCCAGCAACCTAGCGGGCCTCCAAGAGACC. It specifies CASNLAGLQET. The whole CDR3 is CASNLAGLQETQYF. Full variable domain (rest looked up from reference TRBV7-9 and TRBJ2-5): DTGVSQNPRHKITKRGQNVTFRCDPISEHNRLYWYRQTLGQGPEFLTYFQNEAQLEKSRLLSDRFSAERPKGSFSTLEIQRTEQGDSAMYLCASNLAGLQETQYFGPGTRLLVL.

Worth noting for this clone: Read data end 3 residues before the CDR3 end; the end is taken from the germline J gene. This chain uses TRBV20-1 with TRBJ2-7; 12 positions agree with TRBD2. The V and J ends lost 6 bases and 0 bases, in that order; junction bases with no gene match: 6. Germline-derived CDR1 and CDR2 are DFQATT and SNEGSKA (reference sequence). The CDR3 consists of 15 residues. CDR3: CSASGLAGYSYEQYF. CDR3 bases read: TGCAGTGCGTCAGGACTAGCGGGGTACTCCTACGAG.

Regarding this clone: The read falls 3 residues short of the CDR3 end, and the missing part is taken from the germline J gene. V and J are TRBV7-2 and TRBJ2-1, with TRBD2 matching over 11 bases. Germline CDR1 and CDR2: SGHTA and FQGNSA. The length of the CDR3 is 15 residues. Trimming cost V 2 bases and J 4 bases; bases outside gene matches: 1. CDR3 amino acids: CASSLLAGGYNEQFF. The DNA read from the CDR3 is TGTGCCAGCAGCTTACTAGCGGGGGGTTACAATGAG.

The CDR3 DNA, read in part, is TGCAGTGTTTCGGGGGGGCGGTTTTCTGATGAG. Translated, it gives CSVSGGRFSDE. The whole CDR3 sequence reads CSVSGGRFSDEQFF. This chain connects TRBV20-1 to TRBJ2-1; 8 bases fit TRBD2. The read terminates 3 residues ahead of where the CDR3 ends, so the germline J gene completes it. The CDR3 has 14 amino acids. Trimming took 7 bases from V and 8 from J; bases not matched to a gene: 13. Germline-derived CDR1 and CDR2 are DFQATT and SNEGSKA (reference sequence).

About this clone itself: With the read ending 3 residues before the CDR3 end, the germline J gene is used to fill in that end. The genes are TRBV5-4 and TRBJ1-6, with D possibly TRBD1 on 6 matching bases. V dropped 0 bases and J dropped 6 bases, with 13 bases sitting between them. CDR3 length equals 16 residues. Germline V gene lookup returns CDR1 SGHNT and CDR2 YYREEE (reference sequence). Partial CDR3 DNA: TGTGCCAGCAGCTTGGCGTCCAGGGGTGGTAATTCACCC. This gives the protein CASSLASRGGNSP. The entire CDR3 reads CASSLASRGGNSPLHF.

CDR3: CASRVAAGPYEQYF. The CDR3 DNA, read in part, is TGTGCCAGTAGAGTAGCGGCCGGACCCTACGAG. This chain connects TRBV19 to TRBJ2-7, with TRBD2 as a possible D gene (6 bases). The read halts 3 residues ahead of the CDR3 end, with the missing end drawn from the germline J gene. Germline V gene sequence: CDR1 LNHDA, CDR2 SQIVND (reference sequence). V lost 6 bases to trimming and J lost 2 bases, with 14 bases between them. The CDR3 is made up of 14 amino acids.

As to this clone: The read terminates 3 residues before the CDR3 end, so the remaining end is supplied by the germline J gene. The J gene is TRBJ1-3, the V gene TRBV7-9; the D is unclear. The germline V gene has CDR1 SEHNR and CDR2 FQNEAQ (reference sequence). Trimming took off 1 base at V and 6 bases at J, with 13 bases between the two ends. The CDR3 length is 15 residues. This CDR3 reads CASSLGQVLQNTIYF. The covered CDR3 bases are TGTGCCAGCAGCTTAGGGCAGGTTCTTCAAAACACC.

Remarks on this clone: The CDR3 extends 3 residues past the end of the read, so its final part is completed from the germline J gene. The J gene is TRBJ2-5, the V gene TRBV20-1, with TRBD2 matching 8 bases. With V trimmed by 2 bases and J by 4 bases, 3 bases remained unmatched. The germline gives CDR1 DFQATT, CDR2 SNEGSKA (reference sequence). The CDR3 is made up of 13 amino acids. CDR3 sequence: CSARRTSPETQYF. Incomplete CDR3 DNA: TGCAGTGCTAGACGGACTAGCCCAGAGACC.

For this clone: The CDR3 extends 3 residues past the end of the read, so its final part is completed from the germline J gene. The rearrangement joins TRBV30 to TRBJ2-5; D gene uncertain. This CDR3 comprises 11 residues. Looked up from germline, CDR1 is GTSNPN and CDR2 is SVGIG (reference sequence). Trimming cost V 5 bases and J 1 base, with 5 bases left between them. CDR3 protein: CAWSSQETQYF. The DNA read from the CDR3 is TGTGCCTGGTCCAGCCAAGAGACC.

The CDR3 is CSARDLSGRGEQFF. CDR3 bases read: TGCAGTGCTAGAGATCTCAGCGGGAGGGGTGAG. The chain couples TRBV20-1 to TRBJ2-1; 10 nucleotides match TRBD2. Read sequence stops 3 residues before the CDR3 end, and the germline J gene provides the missing end. The CDR3 runs 14 residues. Looked up from germline, CDR1 is DFQATT and CDR2 is SNEGSKA (reference sequence). Trimming cost V 0 bases and J 9 bases; bases outside gene matches: 5.

Concerning this clone itself: With the read ending 3 residues before the CDR3 end, the germline J gene is used to fill in that end. V and J are TRBV20-1 and TRBJ1-6; 8 bases fit TRBD1. Per the germline V gene, CDR1 is DFQATT and CDR2 is SNEGSKA (reference sequence). CDR3 length: 13 amino acids. V shed 5 bases, J shed 12 bases, and the junction held 9 bases outside the gene matches. The covered CDR3 bases are TGCAGTGCTGTAACAGGGGGATTGGGACCC. It translates to CSAVTGGLGP. The entire CDR3 is CSAVTGGLGPLHF.

On this clone itself: The read is 3 residues too short to cover the CDR3 end, so that end is filled in from the germline J gene. This chain uses TRBV10-3 with TRBJ1-6, with a tentative D call TRBD1 (5 bases). The germline CDR1 and CDR2 sequences are ENHRY and SYGVKD. Trimming removed 9 bases at V and 9 bases at J, with 30 bases between. The CDR3 runs to 18 residues. The sequenced CDR3 bases are TGTGCCATACTTCCACTAATCAGGGTTTATAATTTAGGTTCACCC. Translating gives CAILPLIRVYNLGSP. The CDR3 in its entirety is CAILPLIRVYNLGSPLHF.